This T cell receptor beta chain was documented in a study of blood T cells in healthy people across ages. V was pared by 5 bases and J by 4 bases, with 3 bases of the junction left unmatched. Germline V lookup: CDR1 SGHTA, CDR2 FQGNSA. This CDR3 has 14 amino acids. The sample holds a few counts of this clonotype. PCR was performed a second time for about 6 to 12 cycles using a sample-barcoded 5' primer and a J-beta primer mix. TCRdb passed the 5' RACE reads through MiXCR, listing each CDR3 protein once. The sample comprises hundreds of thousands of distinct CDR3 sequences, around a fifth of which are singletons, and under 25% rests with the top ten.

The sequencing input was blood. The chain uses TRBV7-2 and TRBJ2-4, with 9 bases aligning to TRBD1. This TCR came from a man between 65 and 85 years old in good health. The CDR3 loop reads CASSTGQGKNIQYF. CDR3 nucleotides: TGTGCCAGCAGCACCGGACAGGGGAAAAACATTCAGTACTTC.